The 26 T cell receptor beta chains in this list originate from one sample, sequenced in a study of breast tumors, draining lymph nodes, adjacent tissues. Axillary draining lymph nodes of breast cancer patients supplied the node samples. TCRdb re-analysed the multiplex PCR reads in MiXCR, keeping a single row per CDR3 protein. The sample has approximately 180,000 distinct CDR3 sequences; about 33% are singletons. Sequencing was carried out using axillary lymph node tissue. These receptor sequences come from a female donor with breast cancer. Some clones in this sample may be carry-over from other donors' samples.

This clonotype occurred many times. The V gene is TRBV10-1, the J gene TRBJ2-7; D might be TRBD1 (6 bases). CDR1 is WNHNN, CDR2 SYGVQD, per germline (reference sequence). This CDR3 is built from 14 residues. V lost 0 bases and J 5 bases, leaving 11 bases between the germline ends. Here the CDR3 DNA reads TGCGCCAGCAGTGAGTCCGGCAGGGGACACGAGCAGTACTTC. The encoded protein is CASSESGRGHEQYF.

The table lists this clonotype with many counts. The rearrangement links TRBV12-3 or TRBV12-4 to TRBJ2-2, with 7 positions matching TRBD2. V lost 6 bases, J lost 3 bases, and 4 bases stayed unmatched. CDR3 size: 14 residues. The CDR3 DNA sequence: TGTGCCAGCAGGGCGGGAGTGGACACCGGGGAGCTGTTTTTT. This gives the protein CASRAGVDTGELFF.

This clonotype was detected ten times or more. V and J are TRBV5-6 and TRBJ2-7, with TRBD2 identical over 7 bases. With V trimmed by 4 bases and J by 7 bases, 5 bases remained unmatched. This CDR3 has 12 residues. Germline V lookup: CDR1 SGHDT, CDR2 YYEEEE. CDR3: CASSTGGTEQYF. CDR3 sequence (DNA): TGTGCCAGCAGCACCGGGGGGACTGAGCAGTACTTC.

This clonotype showed up just a few times. Its ends do not fully match the called genes, so a read error is possible. This chain links TRBV6-5 with TRBJ2-3; D uncertain. The CDR3 is 12 residues long. From germline, CDR1 is MNHEY and CDR2 SVGAGI. CDR3 sequence: CASSHSPDTQYF. Written as DNA, the CDR3 is TGTGCCAGCAGTCACTCCCCCGATACGCAGTATTTT.

The sample holds many counts of this clonotype. Mismatch with germline at one junction end may stem from a read error. The gene calls are TRBV5-1 and TRBJ2-3, with D perhaps TRBD1 (5 bases). The germline CDR1 and CDR2 sequences are SGHRS and YFSETQ. This CDR3 region has 13 residues. In DNA form, the CDR3 reads TGTGCCAGCAGCTTAGGGGGCACAGATACGCAGTATTTT. It specifies CASSLGGTDTQYF.

Comments on this clonotype: Its ends do not fully match the called genes, so a read error is possible. The V gene is TRBV10-3, the J gene TRBJ1-3; D gene uncertain. The CDR3 length is 13 residues. Germline V gene lookup returns CDR1 ENHRY and CDR2 SYGVKD. DNA for the CDR3: TGTGCCATCAGGAGGAGAACTGGAAACATCATATATTTT. As protein: CAIRRRTGNIIYF.

This clonotype was observed many times. This chain connects TRBV24-1 to TRBJ2-3; 10 nucleotides line up with TRBD2. The J segment lost 2 bases and the V segment lost 1 base, leaving 2 bases of the junction unmatched. This CDR3 comprises 16 residues. Per germline, CDR1 KGHDR and CDR2 SFDVKD. The CDR3 here is CATSDLTSGITDTQYF. DNA of the CDR3: TGTGCCACCAGTGATTTAACTAGCGGGATCACAGATACGCAGTATTTT.

Note on this clonotype: Compared with germline, one end of the junction differs, possibly owing to a read error. The chain employs TRBV25-1 and TRBJ2-3, with 7 bases lining up with TRBD2. Germline V gives CDR1 MGHDK, CDR2 SYGVNS. CDR3 size: 17 residues. The CDR3 nucleotides are TGTGCTAGCAGTGAATGTTGGAACCCTAGGGAGGGGGATACGCAGTATTTT. Protein: CASSECWNPREGDTQYF.

As for this clonotype: Because it lacks the conserved phenylalanine or tryptophan at the end, this CDR3 is likely a read error. It is unclear where the CDR3 begins or ends on the DNA, so no DNA is shown, and the CDR3 is as TCRdb lists it. V and J are TRBV5-1 and TRBJ2-3; the tabulated D call, TRBD2, remains unverified against the DNA. Germline values: CDR1 SGHRS, CDR2 YFSETQ. The CDR3 is made up of 9 amino acids, end residues included. CDR3 protein: CASSFWVAG.

This clonotype has just a few counts. The gene calls are TRBV6-2 or TRBV6-3 and TRBJ2-4, with 10 bases lining up with TRBD2. Germline lookup yields CDR1 MNHEY and CDR2 SVGEGT. The CDR3 covers 18 residues. V trimming: 6 bases; J trimming: 8 bases; junction bases outside the gene matches: 19. The CDR3 here is CASSRHLSGRPAGYIQYF. CDR3 in DNA: TGTGCCAGCAGCCGACACCTTAGCGGGAGGCCCGCCGGGTACATTCAGTACTTC.

This clonotype was seen repeatedly, ten times or more. The chain is built from TRBV10-2 and TRBJ2-7, with unresolved D. Germline-derived CDR1 and CDR2 are WSHSY and SAAADI. Trimming pared 8 bases from V and 0 bases from J, leaving 14 bases between. There are 14 residues in the CDR3. The CDR3 coding sequence is TGCGCCAGCGTTAGGGCCACTAACTCCTACGAGCAGTACTTC. It encodes CASVRATNSYEQYF.

V usage is TRBV28 and J usage is TRBJ2-2, with a weak D call TRBD1 (5 bases). The CDR3 is 13 residues long. CDR1 MDHEN and CDR2 SYDVKM come from the germline V gene. Trimming took off 8 bases at V and 1 base at J, with 8 bases between the two ends. The CDR3 nucleotides are TGTGCCAGCTGGGGCGAGAACACCGGGGAGCTGTTTTTT. This sequence encodes CASWGENTGELFF.

Of note for this clonotype: A clone one base away is much larger, so this may be a read error. The V gene is TRBV12-3 or TRBV12-4, the J gene TRBJ2-5; the match to TRBD2 covers 8 bases. Unmatched junction bases numbered 9, after V lost 6 bases and J lost 6 bases. The CDR3 contains 14 residues. The CDR3 DNA is TGTGCCAGCAGGGAGTTAGCGGGGCCGCAGACCCAGTACTTC. It translates to CASRELAGPQTQYF.

Comment on this clonotype: This may be a read error: a much more frequent sequence differs by one nucleotide. The conserved final phenylalanine or tryptophan is absent from the CDR3, which likely points to a read error. The chain recombines TRBV7-9 with TRBJ2-1; D call uncertain. Germline V lookup: CDR1 SEHNR, CDR2 FQNEAQ (reference sequence). The CDR3 extends over 14 amino acids. Trimming stripped 2 bases from V and 2 bases from J, with 7 bases between. CDR3 loop: CASSLPAPYNEQFL. DNA of the CDR3: TGTGCCAGCAGCTTACCAGCCCCCTACAATGAGCAGTTCCTC.

On this clonotype itself: It may be a read error: a sequence one base away is much more abundant. The V and J genes are TRBV7-3 and TRBJ2-1; D perhaps matches TRBD1 (7 bases). Germline values: CDR1 SGHTA, CDR2 FQGTGA. CDR3 length: 14 amino acids. V dropped 6 bases and J dropped 9 bases, with 18 bases sitting between them. The CDR3 DNA sequence: TGTGCCAGCAGTCCCCACCAGGGGGGTGGTGAGCAGTTCTTC. This encodes CASSPHQGGGEQFF.

Regarding this clonotype: This may come from a read error, since a much larger clone is one base off. The CDR3 region is CAGSPGQGTGNIQYF. CDR3 in DNA: TGTGCCGGCAGCCCGGGACAGGGTACGGGGAACATTCAGTACTTC. J is TRBJ2-4 and V is TRBV7-9; 9 bases fit TRBD1. Germline-derived CDR1 and CDR2 are SEHNR and FQNEAQ (reference sequence). The CDR3 loop spans 15 amino acids.

Worth noting for this clonotype: A much larger clone lies a single base off, so this may be a read error. The chain carries TRBV7-9 and TRBJ2-5, with 7 bases fitting TRBD2. The CDR3 runs to 15 residues. CDR1 SEHNR and CDR2 FQNEAQ come from the germline V gene (reference sequence). This chain's CDR3 is CASTWASGGEETQHF. The CDR3 DNA follows: TGTGCCAGCACCTGGGCTAGCGGAGGGGAAGAGACCCAGCACTTC.

This clonotype was seen many times. The chain links TRBV2 to TRBJ2-3; D remains unclear. Trimming stripped 7 bases from V and 6 bases from J, with 8 bases between. CDR1 and CDR2 from the germline V gene are SNHLY and FYNNEI. This CDR3 spans 11 amino acids. The CDR3 bases are TGTGCCAGCAACCAAGGGGATACGCAGTATTTT. It is translated as CASNQGDTQYF.

Points on this clonotype: A much bigger clone sits one base away, suggesting this may be a read error. The rearrangement uses TRBV11-2 and TRBJ2-7; TRBD1 aligns across 8 bases. V dropped 6 bases and J dropped 5; count of bases not matched to a gene: 12. Per the germline V gene, CDR1 is SGHAT and CDR2 is FQNNGV. The CDR3 is made up of 15 amino acids. The CDR3 bases are TGTGCCAGCAGTCACGGACAGGGTGCTTGGAACGAGCAGTACTTC. Translating it yields CASSHGQGAWNEQYF.

This clonotype showed up many times. V is TRBV9 and J is TRBJ2-2; a weak D match, TRBD2 (7 bases). The germline V and J ends were trimmed by 4 bases and 2 bases, with 18 bases remaining between them. The germline gives CDR1 SGDLS, CDR2 YYNGEE. The CDR3 consists of 17 residues. The DNA for the CDR3 is TGTGCCAGCAGCCTTAGGGGGGGTCAGGCCAACACCGGGGAGCTGTTTTTT. Protein product: CASSLRGGQANTGELFF. The full variable domain, completed using reference TRBV9 and TRBJ2-2, is DSGVTQTPKHLITATGQRVTLRCSPRSGDLSVYWYQQSLDQGLQFLIQYYNGEERAKGNILERFSAQQFPDLHSELNLSSLELGDSALYFCASSLRGGQANTGELFFGEGSRLTVL.

This clonotype was seen many times. This may stem from a read error, because a much larger clone lies one nucleotide away. V and J are TRBV7-6 and TRBJ2-7; 10 bases line up with TRBD2. The CDR3 consists of 12 residues. Germline CDR1 SGHVS, CDR2 FNYEAQ. The CDR3 protein is CASSGTSVEQCF. CDR3 DNA: TGTGCCAGCAGCGGGACTAGCGTCGAGCAGTGCTTC.

The rearrangement links TRBV6-4 to TRBJ1-1, with D perhaps matching TRBD1 (6 bases). The V end was cut by 6 bases, the J end by 7 bases, with 21 bases between. Germline V lookup: CDR1 MRHNA, CDR2 SNTAGT. This CDR3 region has 15 residues. CDR3 bases: TGTGCCAGCAGAGCCTTGTCCGGGACAAATGGTGAAGCTTTCTTT. Translation gives CASRALSGTNGEAFF.

This clonotype was observed at least ten times. The rearrangement joins TRBV6-1 to TRBJ1-2; 8 bases agree with TRBD1. Germline loops: CDR1 MNHNS, CDR2 SASEGT. The CDR3 sequence is 15 residues long. V lost 1 base to trimming and J lost 1 base; unmatched junction nucleotides: 2. The CDR3 DNA sequence: TGTGCCAGCAGTGAAGTACAGGGGGTTAACTATGGCTACACCTTC. This encodes CASSEVQGVNYGYTF.

This clonotype was seen many times. J is TRBJ2-3 and V is TRBV4-3; 11 nucleotides align to TRBD2. V was clipped by 1 base and J by 2 bases; unmatched bases: 5. The CDR3 length is 17 residues. Per germline, CDR1 LGHNA and CDR2 YSLEER. CDR3 sequence reads: CASSQGRTSGFTDTQYF. CDR3 coding DNA: TGCGCCAGCAGCCAAGGTCGGACTAGCGGGTTCACAGATACGCAGTATTTT.

This clonotype was observed a handful of times. This sequence may be a read error, since a much larger clone differs from it by one base. The chain is built from TRBV5-4 and TRBJ2-7, with D possibly called TRBD1 or TRBD2 (5 bases each). Germline CDR1 reads SGHNT; CDR2 reads YYREEE (reference sequence). With 1 base removed from V and 4 bases from J, the gap between germline ends came to 15 bases. The CDR3 runs to 15 residues. CDR3 sequence: CASSLRAAGPYEQYF. CDR3 nucleotides: TGTGCCAGCAGCTTGAGAGCGGCAGGGCCGTACGAGCAGTACTTC.

V is TRBV6-1 and J is TRBJ2-3, with 12 bases fitting TRBD2. The trim removed 3 bases at V and 4 bases at J, leaving 2 bases unmatched. The CDR3 consists of 15 residues. CDR1 and CDR2 (germline): MNHNS, SASEGT. DNA for the CDR3: TGTGCCAGCAGTGACCTAGCGGGAGGGCCAGATACGCAGTATTTT. It encodes CASSDLAGGPDTQYF.